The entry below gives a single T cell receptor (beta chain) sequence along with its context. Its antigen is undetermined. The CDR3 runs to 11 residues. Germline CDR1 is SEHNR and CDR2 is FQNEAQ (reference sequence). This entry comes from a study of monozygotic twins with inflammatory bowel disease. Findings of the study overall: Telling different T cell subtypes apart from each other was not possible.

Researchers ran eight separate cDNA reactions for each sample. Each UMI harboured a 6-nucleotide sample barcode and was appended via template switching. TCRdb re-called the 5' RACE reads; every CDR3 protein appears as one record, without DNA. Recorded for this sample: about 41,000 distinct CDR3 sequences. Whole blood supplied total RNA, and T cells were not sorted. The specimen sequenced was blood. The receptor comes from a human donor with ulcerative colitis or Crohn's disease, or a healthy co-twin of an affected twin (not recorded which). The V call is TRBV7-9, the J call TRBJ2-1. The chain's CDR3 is CASSSTDEQFF.